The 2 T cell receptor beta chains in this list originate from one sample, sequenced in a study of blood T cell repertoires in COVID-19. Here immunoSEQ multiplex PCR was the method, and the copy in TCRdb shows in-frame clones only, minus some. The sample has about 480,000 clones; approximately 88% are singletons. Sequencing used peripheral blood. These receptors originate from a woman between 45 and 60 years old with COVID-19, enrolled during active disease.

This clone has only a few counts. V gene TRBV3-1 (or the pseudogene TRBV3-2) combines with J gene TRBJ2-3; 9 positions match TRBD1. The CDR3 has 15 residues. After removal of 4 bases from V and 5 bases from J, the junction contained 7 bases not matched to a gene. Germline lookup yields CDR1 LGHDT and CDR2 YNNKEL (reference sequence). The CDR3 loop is CASSLPGTGKDTQYF. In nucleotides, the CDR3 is TGTGCCAGCAGCCTCCCCGGGACAGGGAAAGATACGCAGTATTTT.

For the CDR3, the DNA is TGTGCCAGCTCACCACCCGGGACAGAACTCACCGGGGAGCTGTTTTTT. Translation: CASSPPGTELTGELFF. The V gene is TRBV18, the J gene TRBJ2-2, with 7 bases identical to TRBD1. J lost 4 bases, V lost 0 bases, and 5 bases had no gene match. Germline V gives CDR1 KGHSH, CDR2 LQKENI. CDR3 length: 16 residues.